A selection of T cell receptor beta chains follows, all from one sample in a study of blood T cells in healthy people across ages. TCRdb re-analysed the 5' RACE reads in MiXCR, keeping a single row per CDR3 protein. The sample lists fewer than 2,000,000 distinct CDR3 sequences; about 32% were seen once. Source material: blood. These receptor sequences come from a woman aged 30 to 39 in good health. CDR3s include the opening cysteine and the closing phenylalanine or tryptophan. The D gene is left open where the match is weak. A row's size may be missing; if present it is once, few, many or a size class.

j_call: TRBJ2-7
clone_size: few
v_call: TRBV27
d_call: -
cdr3_nt: TGTGCCAGCCGCGCTAGCGCCTCCTACGAGCAGTACTTC
cdr3_aa: CASRASASYEQYF

j_call: TRBJ2-3
clone_size: many
v_call: TRBV7-2
d_call: -
cdr3_nt: TGTGCCAGCAGCCGCGGTACCTTGGATACGCAGTATTTT
cdr3_aa: CASSRGTLDTQYF

j_call: TRBJ2-1
clone_size: -
v_call: TRBV20-1
d_call: -
cdr3_nt: TGCAGTGCTAGAGACGGCCCTAGCCCTAGTTACAATGAGCAGTTCTTC
cdr3_aa: CSARDGPSPSYNEQFF

j_call: TRBJ2-3
clone_size: -
v_call: TRBV28
d_call: -
cdr3_nt: TGTGCCAGCAGGCCGCTGTTGGATACGCAGTATTTT
cdr3_aa: CASRPLLDTQYF

j_call: TRBJ2-1
clone_size: -
v_call: TRBV20-1
d_call: -
cdr3_nt: TGCAGTGCTAGAGATGCGGCTAGAACCTACAATGAGCAGTTCTTC
cdr3_aa: CSARDAARTYNEQFF

j_call: TRBJ2-7
clone_size: few
v_call: TRBV20-1
d_call: TRBD1
cdr3_nt: TGCAGTGCTAGTCCCGCTCAACAGGGGTCGTCCTACGAGCAGTACTTC
cdr3_aa: CSASPAQQGSSYEQYF

j_call: TRBJ2-1
clone_size: -
v_call: TRBV7-2
d_call: TRBD1
cdr3_nt: TGTGCCAGCAGCCTTCGACAGGGGGAACTATACAATGAGCAGTTCTTC
cdr3_aa: CASSLRQGELYNEQFF

j_call: TRBJ2-3
clone_size: -
v_call: TRBV20-1
d_call: TRBD2
cdr3_nt: TGCAGTGCTGAAGCGGGGAGCACAGATACGCAGTATTTT
cdr3_aa: CSAEAGSTDTQYF

j_call: TRBJ2-5
clone_size: many
v_call: TRBV4-1
d_call: -
cdr3_nt: TGCGCCAGCAGCCAGGGCCAGGCCTCAGAGACCCAGTACTTC
cdr3_aa: CASSQGQASETQYF

j_call: TRBJ2-5
clone_size: -
v_call: TRBV7-9
d_call: -
cdr3_nt: TGTGCCAGCAGCATACAACAGAACCCCCAGTACTTC
cdr3_aa: CASSIQQNPQYF

j_call: TRBJ2-7
clone_size: few
v_call: TRBV7-9
d_call: TRBD1
cdr3_nt: TGTGCCAGCAGCTTAGCAACAGGGGATAACTACGAGCAGTACTTC
cdr3_aa: CASSLATGDNYEQYF

j_call: TRBJ1-6
clone_size: -
v_call: TRBV12-3/TRBV12-4
d_call: -
cdr3_nt: TGTGCCAGCAGTCGACGGAGAGATTCACCCCTCCACTTT
cdr3_aa: CASSRRRDSPLHF

j_call: TRBJ1-4
clone_size: -
v_call: TRBV20-1
d_call: -
cdr3_nt: TGCAGTGCTACGTTTTCACAGGGACCGGAGGAAAAACTGTTTTTT
cdr3_aa: CSATFSQGPEEKLFF

j_call: TRBJ2-3
clone_size: -
v_call: TRBV24-1
d_call: -
cdr3_nt: TGTGCCACCAGTGAGGTTCTTGGAGATACGCAGTATTTT
cdr3_aa: CATSEVLGDTQYF

j_call: TRBJ2-7
clone_size: few
v_call: TRBV4-1
d_call: TRBD2
cdr3_nt: TGCGCCAGCAGCCAAGGTAGGAGGACCGGGAGGCACGAGCAGTACTTC
cdr3_aa: CASSQGRRTGRHEQYF

j_call: TRBJ1-5
clone_size: -
v_call: TRBV18
d_call: -
cdr3_nt: TGTGCCAGCTCACCACCAGAAGGGCAGCCCCAGCATTTT
cdr3_aa: CASSPPEGQPQHF

j_call: TRBJ2-1
clone_size: -
v_call: TRBV4-1
d_call: -
cdr3_nt: TGCGCCAGCAGCCACCTTATGGAAGTTTCGAGGGGGCAGTTCTTC
cdr3_aa: CASSHLMEVSRGQFF

j_call: TRBJ2-1
clone_size: -
v_call: TRBV28
d_call: TRBD2
cdr3_nt: TGTGCCAGCAGTCCCGAAGGGACTAGGACCTACAATGAGCAGTTCTTC
cdr3_aa: CASSPEGTRTYNEQFF

j_call: TRBJ2-1
clone_size: few
v_call: TRBV5-1
d_call: TRBD2
cdr3_nt: TGCGCCAGCAGCGTCCTAGCGGGGGCCTCTACGGGCGAGCAGTTCTTC
cdr3_aa: CASSVLAGASTGEQFF

j_call: TRBJ2-5
clone_size: -
v_call: TRBV9
d_call: TRBD2
cdr3_nt: TGTGCCAGCAGCGATAGCGGGGCAGCGCGGGAGACCCAGTACTTC
cdr3_aa: CASSDSGAARETQYF

j_call: TRBJ1-6
clone_size: once
v_call: TRBV28
d_call: -
cdr3_nt: TGTGCCAGCAGTTTACCGGGTAGAGGTTCACCCCTCCACTTT
cdr3_aa: CASSLPGRGSPLHF

j_call: TRBJ2-5
clone_size: -
v_call: TRBV7-9
d_call: -
cdr3_nt: TGTGCCAGCAGCTACAACAGGGTTGAGACCCAGTACTTC
cdr3_aa: CASSYNRVETQYF

j_call: TRBJ2-3
clone_size: -
v_call: TRBV20-1
d_call: TRBD2
cdr3_nt: TGCAGTGCTAGGGGACTAGCGGGGGTAACAGATACGCAGTATTTT
cdr3_aa: CSARGLAGVTDTQYF

j_call: TRBJ1-5
clone_size: -
v_call: TRBV20-1
d_call: -
cdr3_nt: TGCAGTGCTAGATCGTGGACTGGAAAAAGCCGCAATCAGCCCCAGCATTTT
cdr3_aa: CSARSWTGKSRNQPQHF

j_call: TRBJ2-5
clone_size: many
v_call: TRBV20-1
d_call: -
cdr3_nt: TGCAGTGCGGTATATTTGGAGACCCAGTACTTC
cdr3_aa: CSAVYLETQYF

j_call: TRBJ1-1
clone_size: -
v_call: TRBV20-1
d_call: TRBD1
cdr3_nt: TGCAGTGCTAGGAATCGATTCCGGACAGGGCTTGCAACTGAAGCTTTCTTT
cdr3_aa: CSARNRFRTGLATEAFF

j_call: TRBJ2-3
clone_size: -
v_call: TRBV20-1
d_call: TRBD2
cdr3_nt: TGCAGTGCCTGGGACTACTCTCAAGCAGATACGCAGTATTTT
cdr3_aa: CSAWDYSQADTQYF